This T cell receptor beta chain was profiled in a study of OX40 agonist ivuxolimab in advanced cancers. Regarding the complete study: Ivuxolimab was a fully human IgG2 agonistic monoclonal antibody targeting the costimulatory receptor OX40 (CD134). Intravenous ivuxolimab was administered to patients every 2 weeks at six dose levels: 0.01, 0.1, 0.3, 1.5, 3 and 10 mg/kg. Among the roughly 52 dose-escalation patients, about 19 had hepatocellular carcinoma, roughly 15 melanoma, 9 renal cell carcinoma and 9 head and neck cancer. In the dose-escalation cohort, approximately 82% of patients were male, and the mean age was roughly 60 years with a range of about 20 to 80. Prior anti-PD-1, anti-PD-L1 or anti-CTLA-4 therapy was permitted, and checkpoint inhibitors had been received by under 50% of dose-escalation patients. Partial responses were achieved by three dose-escalation patients, of whom one had hepatocellular carcinoma and two had cutaneous melanoma. The point of sequencing TCRbeta in the periphery was to test whether ivuxolimab changed TCR sequence diversity and drove clonal T-cell expansion. The paper reports the monotherapy dose-escalation portion (N of about 54 patients) of the phase I ivuxolimab trial. Broader findings and caveats from the paper: After ivuxolimab, more expanded clones were found on average in CD8+ T cells than in CD4+ T cells. Antigen specificity was not determined for the clonally expanded peripheral T cells. In partial responders in the 0.1-3.0 mg/kg groups, normalized peripheral clonal expansion was found to be among the lowest, especially among CD8+ T cells. At doses of 0.1 to 3.0 mg/kg, clonal expansion of both CD4+ and CD8+ blood T cells was observed from baseline to week 6. Low levels of normalized T-cell clonal expansion were also seen in some nonresponding patients.

Genomic DNA was isolated from the sorted cells so that the TCRbeta CDR3 region could be sequenced. The immunoSEQ Assay was used to sequence the TCRbeta CDR3 regions. The table was pulled from immuneACCESS by TCRdb, which kept in-frame rearrangements only. Such tables lose some clones; where checked, under half of the loss comes from unresolved V genes, and the rest has no known cause. The sample profile shows 80,000 to 130,000 clones; 90% of them were found once. Of the sample, roughly 0.3% is held by the ten largest clones. Patients with autoimmune disease history or receiving systemic immunosuppression were excluded from the trial. Peripheral blood for TCR sequencing was collected from all dose cohorts at baseline, on cycle 4 day 1, and on cycle 7 day 1. The samples were taken from a phase I, first-in-human, multicenter, open-label dose-escalation trial of ivuxolimab. The trial enrolled adults with locally advanced or metastatic head and neck squamous cell, hepatocellular, melanoma or renal cell carcinoma. CD4+ and CD8+ T cells were sorted separately from peripheral blood before TCR sequencing.

V and J are trimmed by 5 bases and 1 base, and the gene matches miss 4 bases of the junction. Taken from cysteine to phenylalanine, the CDR3 has 14 residues. Solely the CDR3 DNA is kept, with 42 bases framed from the first base. Taken from the germline V gene (reference sequence), the CDR1 and CDR2 loops are SSHAT and FNYEAQ. Points on this clone: Its antigen remains undetermined. Base quality data are lacking; no much larger clone is found one base away.

This TCR came from an adult with an advanced solid tumor such as melanoma, head and neck, liver or kidney cancer. This chain joins TRBV7-7 to TRBJ2-5; TRBD2 agrees with 7 junctional bases. The specimen was CD4+ or CD8+ T cells sorted from blood, collected in a trial of the OX40 agonist ivuxolimab. The CDR3 reads as follows: CASSPSGLQETQYF. The DNA is TGTGCCAGCAGCCCTAGCGGCCTCCAAGAGACCCAGTACTTC.